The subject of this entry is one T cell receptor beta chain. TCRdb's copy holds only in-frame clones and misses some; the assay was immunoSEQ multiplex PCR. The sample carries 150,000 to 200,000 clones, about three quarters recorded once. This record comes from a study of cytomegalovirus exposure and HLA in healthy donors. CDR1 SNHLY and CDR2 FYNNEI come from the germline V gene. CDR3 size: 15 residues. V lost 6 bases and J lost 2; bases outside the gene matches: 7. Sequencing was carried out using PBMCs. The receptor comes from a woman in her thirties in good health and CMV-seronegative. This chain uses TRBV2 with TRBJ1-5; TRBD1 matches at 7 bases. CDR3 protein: CASRAGQSGNQPQHF. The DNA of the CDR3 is TGTGCCAGCAGGGCGGGACAGTCCGGCAATCAGCCCCAGCATTTT.